The entry below describes one T cell receptor (beta chain). Its antigen remains undetermined. No much larger clonotype is one base removed from it; base qualities were not supplied. Trimming removed 0 bases from V and 13 bases from J, leaving 19 bases between the germline ends. There are 15 amino acids in the CDR3, from cysteine to phenylalanine inclusive. Only CDR3 DNA is held: 45 bases, read in frame from base 1. CDR1 MNHEY and CDR2 SVGEGT are derived from the germline V gene. Donors were a few dozen systemically healthy Caucasian individuals from Russia aged 6 to 90 years. Roughly 10 milliliters of peripheral blood were collected from each donor into EDTA-treated Vacutainer tubes. Ficoll-Paque density-gradient centrifugation was used to isolate PBMCs, with at least 6.5 million obtained per sample. Total RNA, at least 6 micrograms per sample, was extracted from PBMCs with Trizol reagent. The percentages of naive CD45RAhigh/CD27high T cells were determined by flow cytometry on a PBMC aliquot from every donor.

These data belong to a study of blood T cells in healthy people across ages (dated by TCRdb to about 2015). Background on the whole study: In model experiments, template switching captured roughly one uniquely barcoded TCR beta cDNA molecule for every two T cells. The donors were split into four age groups: young (average about 16 years), middle-aged (about 40), aged (more than 55) and long-lived (about 74). The study analyzed two additional independent replicas of 1 million unique cDNA reads from the same blood draw for two donors, one aged 18 to 30 and one aged 80 or older. The study measured age-related changes in TCR beta repertoire diversity using deep sequencing normalized with unique cDNA molecular identifiers. To avoid experimental bias, donors of different ages were spread randomly across the sequencing lanes. On the study overall, not on this receptor specifically: The CMV infection status of donors was not known, potentially confounding age-related changes in expanded clonotypes. There was a strong correlation between observed TCR beta diversity and the percentage of naive T cells measured by flow cytometry. Estimates of total diversity based on one million sequenced T cells were regarded as lower bounds and as underestimates. Observed TCR beta diversity per million T cells fell roughly linearly with age, and a significant reduction was already apparent by age about 36. The long-lived group showed more naive CD4+ T cells, fewer expanded clones and increased TCR diversity than the aged group, suggesting age selection. Since profiling was done on bulk unsorted PBMCs, naive and antigen-experienced compartments could not be conclusively compared.

The library was produced with 5' RACE. Data came from an Illumina HiSeq 2500. The second PCR ran for about 6 to 11 cycles and used a J-beta primer mix along with a sample-barcoded 5' primer. A template-switch 5' adaptor carrying 12 random nucleotides introduced a unique molecular identifier onto each TCR beta cDNA molecule. Each sample yielded at least 2.5 million CDR3-containing paired-end reads. First-strand cDNA synthesis was performed from all RNA using the Mint cDNA synthesis kit, with priming by a TRBC-specific oligonucleotide. Following uracil-DNA glycosylase treatment, a first 18-cycle PCR with universal primers M1SS and BC2_uni_R was performed on all cDNA. On the authors' methods: For normalization, 1 million high-quality reads were randomly selected from each sample, with every read carrying a distinct molecular identifier. Instead of being binned into consensus sequences, reads that shared molecular identifiers were thrown out. MiTCR, set to a Q25 quality threshold and the strictest error-elimination algorithm, was used for CDR3 identification, clonotype clustering and error correction. A nonparametric unseen species model with Euler transformation was used to estimate a lower bound on total TCR beta diversity. TCRdb trimmed public reads at Q25 via fastp, called clones via MiXCR and kept in-frame beta chains. Rows matching on CDR3 protein sequence are summarized as one entry with the most common DNA and genes. The V and J calls come from TCRdb's annotation, not from the publication. The sample table lists 600,000 to 850,000 distinct CDR3 sequences, about 40% of them with a count of one. The top ten clonotypes cover roughly 19% of the sample.

The sequenced material came from blood. The sequence derives from a woman aged 55-75 years in good health. The chain is assembled from TRBV6-2 or TRBV6-3 and TRBJ2-4, with no confident D gene call. The CDR3 here reads CASSYSSRDGDKQYF. The DNA is as follows: TGTGCCAGCAGTTACTCGTCACGTGATGGCGACAAGCAGTACTTC.